This is a list of T cell receptor beta chains from one sample in a study of CD8 T cells in ankylosing spondylitis. TCRdb reprocessed the 5' RACE reads via MiXCR and lists one record per CDR3 protein. The profile covers around 150,000 distinct CDR3 sequences, with around a third appearing a single time and 6% taken by the ten largest. Material for sequencing was synovial fluid, either unsorted or a sorted T cell fraction (not recorded which). These receptors originate from a male donor with ankylosing spondylitis. CDR3s include the opening cysteine and the closing phenylalanine or tryptophan. D genes are given only for firm matches. The size entry is marked missing in some rows and otherwise reads once, few, many or a size class.

J gene | V gene | clone size | D gene | CDR3 protein | CDR3 DNA
TRBJ2-1 | TRBV10-3 | few | TRBD2 | CAISEGGWGGGEQFF | TGTGCCATCAGTGAGGGCGGCTGGGGCGGGGGTGAGCAGTTCTTC
TRBJ1-2 | TRBV5-6 | few | NA | CASSLEGFYGYTF | TGTGCCAGCAGCTTGGAGGGTTTCTATGGCTACACCTTC
TRBJ2-7 | TRBV2 | NA | TRBD2 | CASIGSPSGPYEQYF | TGTGCCAGCATCGGTTCGCCTAGCGGACCCTACGAGCAGTACTTC
TRBJ2-2 | TRBV11-3 | few | NA | CASSLVRLNNTGELFF | TGTGCCAGCAGCTTAGTCCGGCTGAATAACACCGGGGAGCTGTTTTTT
TRBJ1-4 | TRBV2 | few | TRBD1 | CASSPRDRVEKLFF | TGTGCCAGCAGTCCCCGGGACAGGGTTGAAAAACTGTTTTTT
TRBJ2-4 | TRBV7-9 | once | NA | CASSLYPNIQYF | TGTGCCAGCAGCTTATACCCAAACATTCAGTACTTC
TRBJ2-1 | TRBV7-3 | NA | TRBD2 | CASSLWGGLYNEQFF | TGTGCCAGCAGCTTATGGGGGGGACTATACAATGAGCAGTTCTTC
TRBJ2-7 | TRBV30 | NA | NA | CAWRQDRDTTGIF | TGTGCCTGGAGACAGGACAGAGATACGACGGGCATATTC
TRBJ1-1 | TRBV10-3 | few | NA | CASSTGHLNTEAFF | TGTGCCAGCTCGACCGGACACCTGAACACTGAAGCTTTCTTT
TRBJ2-1 | TRBV12-3/TRBV12-4 | NA | TRBD2 | CASSFRSSGYNEQFF | TGTGCCAGCAGTTTCAGGTCTAGCGGTTACAATGAGCAGTTCTTC
TRBJ2-3 | TRBV14 | many | TRBD2 | CASSPRATTSGREDTQYF | TGTGCCAGCAGCCCTCGCGCAACAACTAGCGGGAGGGAAGATACGCAGTATTTT
TRBJ1-2 | TRBV25-1 | NA | NA | CAVSDTNYGYTF | TGTGCCGTCTCAGATACTAACTATGGCTACACCTTC
TRBJ2-7 | TRBV29-1 | few | NA | CSVAPGGTSYEQYF | TGCAGCGTTGCGCCGGGTGGAACCTCCTACGAGCAGTACTTC
TRBJ1-3 | TRBV12-3/TRBV12-4 | NA | NA | CASSLASVSAGNTIYF | TGTGCCAGCAGTTTAGCATCTGTTTCGGCTGGAAACACCATATATTTT
TRBJ1-2 | TRBV20-1 | many | NA | CSARGQVSYGYTF | TGCAGTGCTAGAGGACAGGTATCCTATGGCTACACCTTC
TRBJ2-1 | TRBV2 | NA | TRBD2 | CASSPGRSSYNEQFF | TGTGCCAGCAGTCCCGGGAGGAGCTCCTACAATGAGCAGTTCTTC
TRBJ1-6 | TRBV5-1 | few | NA | CASSFNWDGNSPLHF | TGCGCCAGCAGCTTCAATTGGGACGGGAATTCACCCCTCCACTTT
TRBJ2-4 | TRBV28 | many | NA | CASSLSTPRNIQYF | TGTGCCAGCAGTTTATCCACCCCAAGAAACATTCAGTACTTC
TRBJ1-5 | TRBV7-6 | NA | NA | CASSLRVRGEQPQHF | TGTGCCAGCAGTTTAAGGGTCCGGGGAGAACAGCCCCAGCATTTT
TRBJ2-5 | TRBV7-7 | NA | TRBD2 | CASSPTSGRSGETQYF | TGTGCCAGCAGCCCCACTAGCGGGAGGTCCGGGGAGACCCAGTACTTC
TRBJ1-1 | TRBV28 | NA | TRBD1 | CASSRQGWNTEAFF | TGTGCCAGCAGCCGACAGGGATGGAACACTGAAGCTTTCTTT
TRBJ2-5 | TRBV20-1 | once | TRBD2 | CSARADGLASMGTQYF | TGCAGTGCTAGAGCCGACGGACTAGCTTCAATGGGGACCCAGTACTTC
TRBJ1-2 | TRBV25-1 | NA | NA | CASRFSQGYGYTF | TGTGCCAGCAGATTTAGCCAGGGTTATGGCTACACCTTC
TRBJ1-5 | TRBV6-2/TRBV6-3 | NA | NA | CASSPRQESNQPQHF | TGTGCCAGCAGCCCGCGGCAGGAAAGCAATCAGCCCCAGCATTTT
TRBJ2-2 | TRBV11-2 | NA | NA | CASSLPGHHTGELFF | TGTGCCAGCAGCTTACCGGGCCACCACACCGGGGAGCTGTTTTTT
TRBJ2-1 | TRBV5-4 | few | TRBD2 | CASSSTLAATNNEQFF | TGTGCCAGCAGCTCAACGCTAGCGGCCACTAACAATGAGCAGTTCTTC
TRBJ2-7 | TRBV27 | few | NA | CASSPGPLYEQYF | TGTGCCAGCAGCCCGGGCCCCCTCTACGAGCAGTACTTC
TRBJ2-3 | TRBV20-1 | once | NA | CSGEGVSTDTQYF | TGCAGCGGTGAGGGGGTCAGCACAGATACGCAGTATTTT
TRBJ1-2 | TRBV12-3/TRBV12-4 | NA | TRBD1 | CASSLRAGGLYGYTF | TGTGCCAGCAGTTTAAGGGCAGGGGGCCTCTATGGCTACACCTTC
TRBJ1-1 | TRBV5-1 | NA | TRBD1 | CASSLVGQGATEAFF | TGCGCCAGCAGCTTGGTGGGACAGGGGGCAACTGAAGCTTTCTTT
TRBJ2-3 | TRBV5-6 | NA | NA | CASSLALGDTQYF | TGTGCCAGCAGCTTGGCCCTAGGAGATACGCAGTATTTT
TRBJ1-3 | TRBV11-2 | few | NA | CASSSGPGNTIYF | TGTGCCAGCAGCTCTGGTCCTGGAAACACCATATATTTT
TRBJ2-6 | TRBV11-2 | few | NA | CASSLWSRVSGANVLTF | TGTGCCAGCAGCTTATGGTCTAGGGTCTCTGGGGCCAACGTCCTGACTTTC
TRBJ2-2 | TRBV15 | many | NA | CATSREPNTGELFF | TGTGCCACCAGCAGGGAGCCGAACACCGGGGAGCTGTTTTTT
TRBJ2-2 | TRBV4-2 | NA | TRBD2 | CASSLTSGGLTNTGELFF | TGTGCCAGCAGCCTTACTAGCGGGGGGCTGACGAACACCGGGGAGCTGTTTTTT
TRBJ2-2 | TRBV5-1 | NA | TRBD2 | CASRGTSGNTGELFF | TGCGCCAGCAGGGGGACTAGCGGGAACACCGGGGAGCTGTTTTTT
TRBJ2-2 | TRBV9 | NA | NA | CASSVELAGNTGELFF | TGTGCCAGCAGCGTAGAATTGGCAGGGAACACCGGGGAGCTGTTTTTT
TRBJ1-4 | TRBV6-1 | NA | TRBD1 | CASSKDRGPNEKLFF | TGTGCCAGCAGCAAAGACAGGGGGCCTAATGAAAAACTGTTTTTT
TRBJ1-4 | TRBV5-5 | NA | TRBD1 | CASSTGQENEKLFF | TGTGCCAGCAGCACGGGACAGGAGAATGAAAAACTGTTTTTT
TRBJ2-1 | TRBV20-1 | many | TRBD2 | CSANSGRPYNEQFF | TGCAGTGCTAATAGCGGGAGGCCCTACAATGAGCAGTTCTTC
TRBJ2-3 | TRBV24-1 | NA | TRBD2 | CATSDPAVAGALSTDTQYF | TGTGCCACCAGTGATCCCGCGGTAGCGGGAGCGCTTAGCACAGATACGCAGTATTTT
TRBJ2-1 | TRBV5-1 | many | TRBD2 | CASSLAGGSSYNEQFF | TGCGCCAGCAGCTTGGCCGGGGGGAGCTCCTACAATGAGCAGTTCTTC
TRBJ1-1 | TRBV5-1 | NA | TRBD1 | CASSTGQYQNTEAFF | TGCGCCAGCAGCACGGGACAGTACCAGAACACTGAAGCTTTCTTT
TRBJ1-3 | TRBV4-2 | few | NA | CASSARGTTGNTIYF | TGTGCCAGCAGCGCGCGGGGGACCACTGGAAACACCATATATTTT
TRBJ2-1 | TRBV7-8 | many | NA | CASSSRREQFF | TGTGCCAGCAGCTCGCGGAGAGAGCAGTTCTTC
TRBJ2-1 | TRBV5-1 | NA | TRBD2 | CASSQTPAGGSYNEQFF | TGCGCCAGCAGCCAAACCCCGGCGGGAGGGTCATACAATGAGCAGTTCTTC
TRBJ2-1 | TRBV7-3 | many | TRBD2 | CASSLSPRGLAEYNEQFF | TGTGCCAGCAGCTTAAGCCCCAGGGGACTAGCGGAGTACAATGAGCAGTTCTTC
TRBJ2-3 | TRBV10-3 | few | TRBD2 | CAISGLRLADTDTQYF | TGTGCCATCAGTGGATTAAGACTAGCGGACACAGATACGCAGTATTTT
TRBJ1-5 | TRBV10-2 | few | NA | CASSDRVGDQPQHF | TGCGCCAGCAGTGATAGGGTTGGGGATCAGCCCCAGCATTTT
TRBJ2-1 | TRBV28 | NA | TRBD2 | CASSSHRTSGRDNEQFF | TGTGCCAGCAGTTCACACCGGACTAGCGGGAGGGATAATGAGCAGTTCTTC
TRBJ2-3 | TRBV2 | many | TRBD2 | CASRLLAGEADTQYF | TGTGCCAGCAGACTCCTAGCGGGGGAAGCAGATACGCAGTATTTT
TRBJ1-2 | TRBV20-1 | few | NA | CSASQGGRYGYTF | TGCAGTGCTAGCCAGGGCGGAAGGTATGGCTACACCTTC
TRBJ1-2 | TRBV4-1 | few | NA | CASSQATANYGYTF | TGCGCCAGCAGCCAAGCTACAGCCAACTATGGCTACACCTTC
TRBJ2-1 | TRBV12-5 | many | TRBD1 | CASGSAAGTAYNEQFF | TGTGCTAGTGGTTCGGCCGCCGGGACAGCTTACAATGAGCAGTTCTTC
TRBJ2-2 | TRBV28 | few | NA | CASSSGWPGELFF | TGTGCCAGCAGTTCAGGGTGGCCCGGGGAGCTGTTTTTT
TRBJ2-7 | TRBV5-1 | many | TRBD2 | CASSLLGGYPYEQYF | TGCGCCAGCAGCTTGTTGGGAGGGTATCCCTACGAGCAGTACTTC
TRBJ2-1 | TRBV12-3/TRBV12-4 | NA | NA | CASSPLDRRHNEQFF | TGTGCCAGCAGTCCACTCGACAGACGTCACAATGAGCAGTTCTTC
TRBJ2-3 | TRBV7-8 | many | NA | CASSLGAGAGTDTQYF | TGTGCCAGCAGCTTAGGAGCAGGGGCCGGCACAGATACGCAGTATTTT
TRBJ2-1 | TRBV20-1 | NA | NA | CSAAQAGFYNEQFF | TGCAGTGCGGCTCAGGCAGGGTTTTACAATGAGCAGTTCTTC
TRBJ2-5 | TRBV5-1 | NA | NA | CASVPGTPGLGTQYF | TGCGCCAGCGTTCCCGGGACTCCCGGTTTGGGGACCCAGTACTTC